This TCR beta chain stems from a study of OX40 agonist ivuxolimab in advanced cancers. As for the study in general: Ivuxolimab, an agonist antibody against OX40 (CD134), was given to patients. Patients treated during dose escalation were battling hepatocellular carcinoma, melanoma, renal cell or head and neck cancer. Patients with prior anti-PD-1, anti-PD-L1 or anti-CTLA-4 therapy were eligible; 40% to 45% had some.

Method: immunoSEQ multiplex PCR; TCRdb's copy keeps in-frame clones and lacks some. The top ten hold around 1.7% of the sample, which has tens of thousands of clones, 75% to 90% seen once. The length of the CDR3 is 15 residues. V dropped 4 bases and J dropped 1 base, with 14 bases sitting between them. Germline loops: CDR1 SGDLS, CDR2 YYNGEE. Material: CD4+ or CD8+ T cells sorted from blood, obtained in a trial of the OX40 agonist ivuxolimab. The V call is TRBV9, the J call TRBJ1-2, with a possible D match to TRBD1 (5 bases). The sequence came from an adult with an advanced solid tumor such as melanoma, head and neck, liver or kidney cancer. CDR3 sequence reads: CASSLQVVGNYGYTF. CDR3 nucleotide sequence: TGTGCCAGCAGCCTACAGGTCGTAGGTAACTATGGCTACACCTTC. Full variable domain (rest looked up from reference TRBV9 and TRBJ1-2): DSGVTQTPKHLITATGQRVTLRCSPRSGDLSVYWYQQSLDQGLQFLIQYYNGEERAKGNILERFSAQQFPDLHSELNLSSLELGDSALYFCASSLQVVGNYGYTFGSGTRLTVV.